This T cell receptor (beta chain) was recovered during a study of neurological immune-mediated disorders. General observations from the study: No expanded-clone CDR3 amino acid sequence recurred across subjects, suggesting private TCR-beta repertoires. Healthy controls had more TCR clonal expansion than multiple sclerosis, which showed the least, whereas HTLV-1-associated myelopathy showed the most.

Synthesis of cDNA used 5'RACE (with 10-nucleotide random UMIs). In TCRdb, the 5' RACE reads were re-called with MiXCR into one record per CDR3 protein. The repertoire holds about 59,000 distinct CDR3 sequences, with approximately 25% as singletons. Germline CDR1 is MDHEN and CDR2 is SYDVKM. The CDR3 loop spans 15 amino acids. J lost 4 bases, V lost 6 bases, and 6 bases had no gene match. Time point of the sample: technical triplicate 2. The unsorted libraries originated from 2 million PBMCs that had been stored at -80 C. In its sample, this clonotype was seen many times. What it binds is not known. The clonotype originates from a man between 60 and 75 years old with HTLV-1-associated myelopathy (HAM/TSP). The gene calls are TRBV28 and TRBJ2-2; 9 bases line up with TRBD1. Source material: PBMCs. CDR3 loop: CASRVGQGTTGELFF. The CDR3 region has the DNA TGTGCCAGCAGGGTCGGACAGGGGACCACCGGGGAGCTGTTTTTT.